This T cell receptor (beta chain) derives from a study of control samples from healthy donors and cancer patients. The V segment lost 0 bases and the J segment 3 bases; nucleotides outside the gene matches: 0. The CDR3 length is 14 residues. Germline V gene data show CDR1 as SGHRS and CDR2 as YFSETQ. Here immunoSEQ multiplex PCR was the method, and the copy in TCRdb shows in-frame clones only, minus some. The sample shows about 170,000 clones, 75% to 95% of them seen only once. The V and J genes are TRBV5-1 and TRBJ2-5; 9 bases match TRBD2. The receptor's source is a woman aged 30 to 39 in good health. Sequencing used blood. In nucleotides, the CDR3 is TGCGCCAGCAGCTTGGCTAGCGGGGAAGAGACCCAGTACTTC. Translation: CASSLASGEETQYF.